This section outlines one T cell receptor (beta chain) sequence together with its context. This record belongs to a study of cytomegalovirus exposure and HLA in healthy donors. Use of 60 Vbeta and 13 Jbeta primers characterized the PCR. The protocol was immunoSEQ multiplex PCR, while the TCRdb copy is restricted to in-frame clones and leaves out a portion. Of 150,000 to 200,000 clones listed, 77% are singletons. This TCR was recovered from a woman in her twenties or thirties in good health and CMV-seropositive. Sequenced sample: PBMCs.

Here the CDR3 reads CASSLTSYEQYF. Here the CDR3 DNA reads TGTGCCAGCAGTTTAACTTCCTACGAGCAGTACTTC. The V gene is TRBV28, the J gene TRBJ2-7; D uncertain. This CDR3 has 12 amino acids. V shed 2 bases and J shed 1 base, with 3 bases lying between them. From germline, CDR1 is MDHEN and CDR2 SYDVKM.